The T cell receptor (beta chain) described here comes from a study of T cell responses to AZD1222 COVID-19 vaccine. Study-level information: Some second doses came at about 4 weeks and others at about 12 weeks; these were pooled.

The V gene's germline CDR1 is LNHDA and CDR2 SQIVND (reference sequence). This CDR3 is built from 17 residues. The V segment lost 6 bases and the J segment 0 bases; nucleotides outside the gene matches: 9. A word on this clone: Its antigen remains unidentified.

Some clones are missing from TCRdb's copy, which holds only in-frame ones; the method was immunoSEQ multiplex PCR. The sample gives more than 100,000 clones, approximately 91% of which show up once; 2% to 3% is in the top ten. Study-level findings and limits: At baseline, seropositivity was found in only six or seven AZD1222 recipients. The reported proportion of spike-specific TCRs targeting unmutated variant regions was nearly half. At 160-218 and 743-854, vaccine-associated CD4 TCRs were dominant, and they spanned spike.

The clonotype originates from an adult in good health. This sample comprised peripheral blood, obtained on day 0 of AZD1222 vaccination. This rearrangement joins TRBV19 to TRBJ2-2, with 8 bases lining up with TRBD2. CDR3 protein: CASSLAGRPTNTGELFF. In DNA, the CDR3 is TGTGCCAGTAGCTTAGCGGGGCGCCCGACGAACACCGGGGAGCTGTTTTTT.